This T cell receptor (beta chain) appears in the sequencing data of a study of blood T cell repertoires in COVID-19. For the study at large: T cells, B-cell-depleted T cells, or PBMCs supplied cDNA or gDNA.

As regards this clone: The same CDR3 also results from other DNA sequences found in this sample.

Germline trimming cut 3 bases from V and 3 bases from J; bases unmatched to any gene: 4. Germline CDR1 SGHRS, CDR2 YFSETQ. This CDR3 is 14 amino acids long. TCRdb keeps only in-frame clones here, not all; method: immunoSEQ multiplex PCR. The sample records approximately 270,000 clones, 75% to 90% being singletons. This receptor was obtained from a woman in her 70s with acute or convalescent COVID-19. The sequenced material came from peripheral blood. This chain links TRBV5-1 with TRBJ2-7; 9 bases line up with TRBD1. The CDR3 spells CASSSTGGNYEQYF. CDR3 sequence (DNA): TGCGCCAGCAGCTCGACAGGGGGTAACTACGAGCAGTACTTC.